This entry features one TCR beta chain sequence. Its specificity is not known. The data are from a study of T cell responses to AZD1222 COVID-19 vaccine. Study-level results: As reported, nearly half of all spike-specific TCRs target variant regions that are unmutated. Donors, mostly white British, included more females; clonal diversity was possibly underestimated. Spike-specific TCR breadth and depth were elevated following two AZD1222 doses.

Pooled in the analysis were second doses at about 4 or about 12 weeks. Method: immunoSEQ multiplex PCR; TCRdb's copy keeps in-frame clones and lacks some. The sample shows about 84,000 clones, around nine tenths of them seen only once. V lost 0 bases to trimming and J lost 1 base, with 12 bases between them. In germline, CDR1 is LNHDA, CDR2 SQIVND (reference sequence). The CDR3 consists of 16 residues. The material sequenced was peripheral blood, taken 28 days after the second AZD1222 dose. The TCR sequence derives from an adult who received the AZD1222 COVID-19 vaccine. The chain links TRBV19 to TRBJ1-1; D is uncertain. CDR3: CASSIDQGRRNTEAFF. The DNA for the CDR3 is TGTGCCAGTAGTATAGATCAAGGCAGGCGGAACACTGAAGCTTTCTTT.